The 16 T cell receptor beta chains below were found in one sample sequenced in a study of control samples from healthy donors and cancer patients. The method was immunoSEQ multiplex PCR; TCRdb's version includes in-frame clones alone and lacks a portion of them. This table holds 90,000 to 110,000 clones, roughly 80% found once. The sample comprised blood. These receptors were obtained from a woman aged 45-59 years in good health.

The gene calls are TRBV19 and TRBJ1-2; possible D gene TRBD1, 5 bases. The CDR3 loop spans 15 amino acids. The V gene lost 7 bases and the J gene lost 0 bases, with 15 bases spanning the gap. Germline V gives CDR1 LNHDA, CDR2 SQIVND (reference sequence). CDR3 bases: TGTGCCAGTATCGGGACCCCCGATTCTAACTATGGCTACACCTTC. It yields the protein CASIGTPDSNYGYTF. The entire variable domain, with the rest obtained from reference TRBV19 and TRBJ1-2, is as follows: DGGITQSPKYLFRKEGQNVTLSCEQNLNHDAMYWYRQDPGQGLRLIYYSQIVNDFQKGDIAEGYSVSREKKESFPLTVTSAQKNPTAFYLCASIGTPDSNYGYTFGSGTRLTVV.

The rearrangement uses TRBV3-1 (or the pseudogene TRBV3-2) and TRBJ2-7; D perhaps matches TRBD2 (5 bases). Looked up from germline, CDR1 is LGHDT and CDR2 is YNNKEL (reference sequence). V was shortened by 4 bases and J by 0 bases, with 10 bases between the two germline ends. This CDR3 spans 14 amino acids. This CDR3 is CASSLPGNSYEQYF. DNA of the CDR3: TGTGCCAGCAGCCTCCCGGGGAACTCCTACGAGCAGTACTTC.

V and J are TRBV5-8 and TRBJ2-1; no definite D call. The length of the CDR3 is 13 residues. Germline CDR1 and CDR2: SGHTS and YDEGEE. Trimming pared 2 bases from V and 9 bases from J, leaving 12 bases between. CDR3 sequence (DNA): TGTGCCAGCAGCTTCCCCGGGCGTGTTGAGCAGTTCTTC. Its translation is CASSFPGRVEQFF. The complete variable domain, with remaining parts taken from reference TRBV5-8 and TRBJ2-1, reads EAGVTQSPTHLIKTRGQQATLRCSPISGHTSVYWYQQALGLGLQFLLWYDEGEERNRGNFPPRFSGRQFPNYSSELNVNALELEDSALYLCASSFPGRVEQFFGPGTRLTVL.

The chain is built from TRBV5-4 and TRBJ2-7; tentative D call: TRBD1 (7 bases). V was cut by 6 bases and J by 2 bases, with 15 bases left in between. Germline V gene lookup returns CDR1 SGHNT and CDR2 YYREEE (reference sequence). The CDR3 is 14 amino acids. CDR3 protein: CASNPGGSTYEQYF. The CDR3 DNA is TGTGCCAGCAACCCAGGGGGGAGCACCTACGAGCAGTACTTC. The whole variable domain, remainder taken from reference TRBV5-4 and TRBJ2-7, is ETGVTQSPTHLIKTRGQQVTLRCSSQSGHNTVSWYQQALGQGPQFIFQYYREEENGRGNFPPRFSGLQFPNYSSELNVNALELDDSALYLCASNPGGSTYEQYFGPGTRLTVT.

The chain joins TRBV7-9 to TRBJ1-1; D is ambiguous. This CDR3 spans 13 amino acids. The V and J ends lost 2 bases and 3 bases respectively, with 7 bases between them. Germline values: CDR1 SEHNR, CDR2 FQNEAQ (reference sequence). The CDR3 DNA is TGTGCCAGCAGCTTAACCGGGGACACTGAAGCTTTCTTT. Its protein is CASSLTGDTEAFF.

The chain carries TRBV7-2 and TRBJ2-5; possibly TRBD1 for D (6 bases). The germline V and J ends were trimmed by 1 base and 0 bases, with 9 bases remaining between them. The CDR3 has 15 residues. The V gene's germline CDR1 is SGHTA and CDR2 FQGNSA. This CDR3 reads CASSLDTGYQETQYF. The CDR3 bases are TGTGCCAGCAGCTTAGATACAGGGTACCAAGAGACCCAGTACTTC. The entire variable domain, with the rest obtained from reference TRBV7-2 and TRBJ2-5, is as follows: GAGVSQSPSNKVTEKGKDVELRCDPISGHTALYWYRQSLGQGLEFLIYFQGNSAPDKSGLPSDRFSAERTGGSVSTLTIQRTQQEDSAVYLCASSLDTGYQETQYFGPGTRLLVL.

This clone has just a few counts. V and J are TRBV6-6 and TRBJ2-6; D unresolved. The CDR3 sequence is 15 residues long. Germline CDR1 MNHNY, CDR2 SVGAGI (reference sequence). Deletions cut 2 bases from V and 4 bases from J, with 9 bases between. CDR3 in amino acids: CASSYVGSGANVLTF. In nucleotides, the CDR3 is TGTGCCAGCAGTTACGTGGGGTCGGGGGCCAACGTCCTGACTTTC.

V gene TRBV28 combines with J gene TRBJ2-2; TRBD2 aligns across 10 bases. The CDR3 sequence is 14 residues long. CDR1 is MDHEN, CDR2 SYDVKM, per germline. Trimming took 2 bases from V and 6 from J; bases not matched to a gene: 0. The CDR3 DNA is TGTGCCAGCAGTTTAAGCGGGGGGGCCGGGGAGCTGTTTTTT. Its translation is CASSLSGGAGELFF.

The CDR3 loop is CASSQPRYGARTEAFF. CDR3 DNA: TGCGCCAGCAGCCAACCACGATATGGGGCTAGGACTGAAGCTTTCTTT. V and J are TRBV4-1 and TRBJ1-1; possibly TRBD1 for D (5 bases). Trimming left V 2 bases short and J 5 bases short, with 18 bases between. The CDR3 covers 16 residues. Germline assignment: CDR1 MGHRA and CDR2 YSYEKL.

V and J are TRBV5-6 and TRBJ2-3; possibly TRBD1 or TRBD2 for D (6 bases each). This CDR3 spans 16 amino acids. Per germline, CDR1 SGHDT and CDR2 YYEEEE. With 4 bases removed from V and 0 bases from J, the gap between germline ends came to 15 bases. CDR3 sequence reads: CASSPTGASSTDTQYF. The CDR3 DNA is TGTGCCAGCAGCCCAACGGGGGCCTCTAGCACAGATACGCAGTATTTT.

The chain combines TRBV14 with TRBJ2-1; D perhaps matches TRBD1 (5 bases). The V and J ends lost 3 bases and 4 bases respectively, with 7 bases between them. The CDR3 totals 13 residues. Germline assignment: CDR1 SGHDN and CDR2 FVKESK. The CDR3 DNA is TGTGCCAGCAGCCAGCGACAGTACAATGAGCAGTTCTTC. This sequence encodes CASSQRQYNEQFF. Full variable domain (missing parts from reference TRBV14 and TRBJ2-1): EAGVTQFPSHSVIEKGQTVTLRCDPISGHDNLYWYRRVMGKEIKFLLHFVKESKQDESGMPNNRFLAERTGGTYSTLKVQPAELEDSGVYFCASSQRQYNEQFFGPGTRLTVL.

The rearrangement links TRBV5-6 to TRBJ2-1; D is unresolved. In germline, CDR1 is SGHDT, CDR2 YYEEEE. Trimming took off 0 bases at V and 1 base at J, with 8 bases between the two ends. The length of the CDR3 is 15 residues. The DNA for the CDR3 is TGTGCCAGCAGCTTGGGGCTAATGTCCTACAATGAGCAGTTCTTC. Amino acid sequence: CASSLGLMSYNEQFF. Filled out from reference TRBV5-6 and TRBJ2-1, the complete variable domain reads DAGVTQSPTHLIKTRGQQVTLRCSPKSGHDTVSWYQQALGQGPQFIFQYYEEEERQRGNFPDRFSGHQFPNYSSELNVNALLLGDSALYLCASSLGLMSYNEQFFGPGTRLTVL.

The chain joins TRBV5-4 to TRBJ2-1; no clear D. Germline CDR1 reads SGHNT; CDR2 reads YYREEE (reference sequence). The CDR3 runs 12 residues. Trimming took 3 bases from V and 7 from J, leaving 8 bases between them. In DNA, the CDR3 is TGTGCCAGCAGCTCGCCCAGAAATGAGCAGTTCTTC. Amino acid sequence: CASSSPRNEQFF.

The V gene is TRBV10-1, the J gene TRBJ2-7, with TRBD1 matching over 7 bases. Germline CDR1 WNHNN, CDR2 SYGVQD (reference sequence). The CDR3 contains 14 residues. V lost 2 bases and J lost 3; bases outside the gene matches: 4. The CDR3 loop is CASSERQGVYEQYF. CDR3 nucleotide sequence: TGCGCCAGCAGTGAGAGGCAGGGGGTCTACGAGCAGTACTTC.

J is TRBJ1-3 and V is TRBV27; TRBD1 is a possible D gene (6 bases). Trimming stripped 6 bases from V and 1 base from J, with 10 bases between. CDR1 is MNHEY and CDR2 is SMNVEV in the germline V gene (reference sequence). The CDR3 has 14 residues. This CDR3 reads CASRSGDSGNTIYF. CDR3 DNA sequence: TGTGCCAGCAGGTCAGGGGATTCTGGAAACACCATATATTTT.

The gene calls are TRBV5-4 and TRBJ2-1, with D uncertain. The CDR3 extends over 14 amino acids. Germline V gives CDR1 SGHNT, CDR2 YYREEE (reference sequence). Trimming cost V 0 bases and J 7 bases, with 11 bases left between them. CDR3 sequence: CASSLVSDRNEQFF. The CDR3 nucleotides are TGTGCCAGCAGCTTGGTTTCAGACCGAAATGAGCAGTTCTTC.